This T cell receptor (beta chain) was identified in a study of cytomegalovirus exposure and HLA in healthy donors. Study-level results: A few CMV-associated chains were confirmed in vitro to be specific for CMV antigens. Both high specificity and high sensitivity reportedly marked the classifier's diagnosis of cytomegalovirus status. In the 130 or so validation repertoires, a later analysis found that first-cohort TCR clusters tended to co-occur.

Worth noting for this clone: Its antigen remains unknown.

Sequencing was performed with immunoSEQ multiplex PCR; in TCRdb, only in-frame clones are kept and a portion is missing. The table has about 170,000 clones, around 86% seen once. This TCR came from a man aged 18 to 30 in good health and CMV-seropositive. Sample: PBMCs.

The CDR3 DNA follows: TGTGCCAGCCGGGACAGGGGTTCTGGAAACACCATATATTTT. Translation gives CASRDRGSGNTIYF. The J gene is TRBJ1-3, the V gene TRBV19; 10 nucleotides line up with TRBD1. The CDR3 consists of 14 residues. Germline V gene data show CDR1 as LNHDA and CDR2 as SQIVND (reference sequence). Trimming removed 9 bases from V and 1 base from J; junction bases left unmatched: 3.